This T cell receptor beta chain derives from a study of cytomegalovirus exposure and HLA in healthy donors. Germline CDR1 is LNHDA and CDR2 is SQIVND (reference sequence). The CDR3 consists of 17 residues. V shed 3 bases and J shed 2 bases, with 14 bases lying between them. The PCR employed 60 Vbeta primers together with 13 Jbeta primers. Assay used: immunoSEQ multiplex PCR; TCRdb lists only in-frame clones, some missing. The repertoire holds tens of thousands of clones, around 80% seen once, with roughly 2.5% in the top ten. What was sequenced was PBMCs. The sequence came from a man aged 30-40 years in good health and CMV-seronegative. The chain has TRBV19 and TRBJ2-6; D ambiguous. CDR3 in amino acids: CASSMLGSKAGANVLTF. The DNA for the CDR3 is TGTGCCAGTAGTATGCTCGGGTCAAAGGCTGGGGCCAACGTCCTGACTTTC.